What follows are 7 T cell receptor beta chains derived from one specimen sequenced in a study of blood T cell repertoires in COVID-19. TCRdb's copy holds only in-frame clones and misses some; the assay was immunoSEQ multiplex PCR. The table lists some 250,000 clones, roughly four fifths of them singletons. The sample comprised peripheral blood. The receptors here all came from a man in his fifties with active or convalescent COVID-19.

This chain connects TRBV6-1 to TRBJ1-2; D may be TRBD1 (6 bases). The CDR3 has 11 residues. The germline V and J ends were trimmed by 5 bases and 8 bases, with 9 bases remaining between them. In germline, CDR1 is MNHNS, CDR2 SASEGT. Here the CDR3 reads CASSPGVGYTF. As DNA, the CDR3 is TGTGCCAGCAGTCCAGGGGTAGGCTACACCTTC.

The chain couples TRBV7-2 to TRBJ2-6; a weak D match, TRBD1 (6 bases). Germline lookup yields CDR1 SGHTA and CDR2 FQGNSA. With 3 bases removed from V and 2 bases from J, the gap between germline ends came to 8 bases. The CDR3 runs to 15 residues. The CDR3: CASSFNRAGANVLTF. In DNA form, the CDR3 reads TGTGCCAGCAGCTTTAACAGGGCTGGGGCCAACGTCCTGACTTTC.

The V gene is TRBV24-1, the J gene TRBJ2-3; TRBD1 matches 8 bases. J lost 0 bases, V lost 6 bases, and 4 bases had no gene match. Germline CDR1 and CDR2: KGHDR and SFDVKD. This CDR3 comprises 15 residues. CDR3: CATSWQGASTDTQYF. The CDR3 nucleotides are TGTGCCACCAGTTGGCAGGGGGCAAGCACAGATACGCAGTATTTT.

The chain employs TRBV3-1 (or the pseudogene TRBV3-2) and TRBJ2-1; D not certain. V lost 3 bases and J lost 8, with 11 bases in between. Looked up from germline, CDR1 is LGHDT and CDR2 is YNNKEL (reference sequence). The CDR3 has 13 amino acids. Written as DNA, the CDR3 is TGTGCCAGCAGCCATCGGAGAGTGGATGAGCAGTTCTTC. Protein: CASSHRRVDEQFF.

The V call is TRBV2, the J call TRBJ1-1; D is undetermined. Germline V gene sequence: CDR1 SNHLY, CDR2 FYNNEI. V was trimmed by 2 bases and J by 1 base, leaving 11 bases between them. The CDR3 consists of 15 residues. The chain's CDR3 is CASSESPERNTEAFF. The CDR3 bases are TGTGCCAGCAGTGAATCCCCAGAGCGGAACACTGAAGCTTTCTTT.

The chain combines TRBV27 with TRBJ2-7; 10 bases align to TRBD2. Trimming removed 4 bases from V and 0 bases from J; junction bases left unmatched: 9. CDR1 is MNHEY, CDR2 SMNVEV, per germline (reference sequence). The CDR3 runs 17 residues. CDR3 amino acids: CASSSQRGGPSSYEQYF. CDR3 DNA: TGTGCCAGCAGTTCGCAGCGGGGGGGCCCAAGCTCCTACGAGCAGTACTTC.

The chain couples TRBV10-2 to TRBJ1-5; 8 nucleotides line up with TRBD1. The ends lost 5 bases at V and 0 bases at J; junction bases unmatched: 6. This CDR3 region has 16 residues. Germline V lookup: CDR1 WSHSY, CDR2 SAAADI. The CDR3 loop is CASSRTGPNSNQPQHF. Written as DNA, the CDR3 is TGCGCCAGCAGTCGGACAGGGCCCAATAGCAATCAGCCCCAGCATTTT.